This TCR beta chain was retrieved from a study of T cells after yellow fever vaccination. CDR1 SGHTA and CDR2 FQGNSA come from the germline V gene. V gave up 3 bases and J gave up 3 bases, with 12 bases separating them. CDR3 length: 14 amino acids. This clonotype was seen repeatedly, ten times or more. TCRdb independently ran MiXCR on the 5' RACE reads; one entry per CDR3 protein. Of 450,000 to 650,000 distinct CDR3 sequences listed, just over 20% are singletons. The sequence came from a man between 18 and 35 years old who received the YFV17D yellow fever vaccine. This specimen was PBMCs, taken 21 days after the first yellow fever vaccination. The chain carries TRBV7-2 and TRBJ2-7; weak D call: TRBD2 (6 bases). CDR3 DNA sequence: TGTGCCAGCAGCTTCTCGGTCGGGGGCTACGAGCAGTACGTC. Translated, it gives CASSFSVGGYEQYV.